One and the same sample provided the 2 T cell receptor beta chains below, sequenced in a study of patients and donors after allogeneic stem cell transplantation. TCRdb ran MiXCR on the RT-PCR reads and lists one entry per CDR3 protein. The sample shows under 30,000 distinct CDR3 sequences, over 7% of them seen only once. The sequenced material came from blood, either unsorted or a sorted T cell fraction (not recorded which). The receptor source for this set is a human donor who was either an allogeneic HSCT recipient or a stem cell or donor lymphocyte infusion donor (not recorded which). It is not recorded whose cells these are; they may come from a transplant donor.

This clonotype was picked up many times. The CDR3 DNA reads TGCAGTGCTAGGACCTTAACGGGGGGCACCTACGAGCAGTACTTC. This gives the protein CSARTLTGGTYEQYF. V is TRBV20-1 and J is TRBJ2-7; D possibly corresponds to TRBD2 (7 bases). The germline CDR1 and CDR2 sequences are DFQATT and SNEGSKA (reference sequence). V dropped 3 bases and J dropped 2 bases, with 17 bases sitting between them. The CDR3 is 15 amino acids.

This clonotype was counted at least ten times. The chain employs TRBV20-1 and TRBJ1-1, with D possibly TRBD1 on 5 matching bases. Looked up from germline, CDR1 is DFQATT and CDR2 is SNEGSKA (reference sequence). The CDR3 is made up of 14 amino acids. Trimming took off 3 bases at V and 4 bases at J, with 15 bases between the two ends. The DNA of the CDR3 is TGCAGTGCTAGGAGACCGGGACCGCGCACTGAAGCTTTCTTT. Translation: CSARRPGPRTEAFF.